One and the same sample provided the 28 T cell receptor beta chains below, sequenced in a study of cytomegalovirus exposure and HLA in healthy donors. Here immunoSEQ multiplex PCR was the method, and the copy in TCRdb shows in-frame clones only, minus some. The sample includes fewer than 95,000 clones, roughly 80% of them seen just once. Specimen: PBMCs. The receptors were gathered from a woman aged 18-30 years in good health and CMV-seropositive.

Only a few counts were recorded for this clone. The rearrangement joins TRBV30 to TRBJ1-5; TRBD1 is a possible D gene (5 bases). Trimming stripped 0 bases from V and 6 bases from J, with 9 bases between. Germline V gives CDR1 GTSNPN, CDR2 SVGIG (reference sequence). The CDR3 is 13 residues long. CDR3 bases: TGTGCCTGGAGTGTGGAAGGGGTTCAGCCCCAGCATTTT. Protein product: CAWSVEGVQPQHF.

The V gene is TRBV27, the J gene TRBJ1-5; no clear D. V lost 3 bases and J lost 6, with 12 bases in between. CDR3 length equals 14 residues. Germline CDR1 reads MNHEY; CDR2 reads SMNVEV (reference sequence). The CDR3 here is CASSLGRGFQPQHF. DNA for the CDR3: TGTGCCAGCAGTTTGGGCCGAGGGTTTCAGCCCCAGCATTTT.

CDR3 sequence (DNA): TGCGCCAGCAGCTACCTATCTGGGGAGGCCTACGAGCAGTACTTC. Residues: CASSYLSGEAYEQYF. This sequence joins TRBV5-1 and TRBJ2-7, with a possible D match to TRBD2 (6 bases). The V end lost 3 bases, the J end lost 2 bases, and 15 bases lay between the germline ends. CDR3 size: 15 residues. The germline V gene has CDR1 SGHRS and CDR2 YFSETQ.

V is TRBV5-1 and J is TRBJ2-3; D gene ambiguous. The V gene's germline CDR1 is SGHRS and CDR2 YFSETQ. The V gene lost 4 bases and the J gene lost 6 bases, with 6 bases spanning the gap. The CDR3 has 11 amino acids. Written as DNA, the CDR3 is TGCGCCAGCAGCCCCCGGGATACGCAGTATTTT. Protein product: CASSPRDTQYF.

V and J are TRBV6-4 and TRBJ1-2; D is ambiguous. This CDR3 region has 12 residues. The germline gives CDR1 MRHNA, CDR2 SNTAGT. V lost 6 bases to trimming and J lost 4 bases, with 9 bases between them. CDR3 protein: CASSAPGYGYTF. Written as DNA, the CDR3 is TGTGCCAGCAGCGCTCCCGGCTATGGCTACACCTTC.

A single count supports this clone. This rearrangement joins TRBV7-2 to TRBJ1-3; TRBD1 matches 10 bases. V gave up 1 base and J gave up 0 bases; unmatched junction bases: 3. The germline V gene encodes CDR1 SGHTA and CDR2 FQGNSA. The CDR3 spans 17 residues. The CDR3 spells CASSLVRTGGSGNTIYF. As DNA, the CDR3 is TGTGCCAGCAGCTTAGTCCGGACAGGGGGCTCTGGAAACACCATATATTTT.

V gene TRBV4-1 combines with J gene TRBJ1-2; D gene uncertain. With 1 base removed from V and 6 bases from J, the gap between germline ends came to 6 bases. This CDR3 contains 12 residues. Germline V gene data show CDR1 as MGHRA and CDR2 as YSYEKL. This CDR3 reads CASSQGSHGYTF. The CDR3 nucleotides read TGCGCCAGCAGCCAAGGAAGCCATGGCTACACCTTC.

The chain has TRBV2 and TRBJ1-2; 12 nucleotides agree with TRBD1. The CDR3 length is 16 residues. The J segment lost 4 bases and the V segment lost 6 bases, leaving 9 bases of the junction unmatched. Looked up from germline, CDR1 is SNHLY and CDR2 is FYNNEI. CDR3 DNA: TGTGCCAGCAGAGACCCAGGGACAGGGGGCGTCTATGGCTACACCTTC. Translation: CASRDPGTGGVYGYTF. The whole variable domain, filled in from reference TRBV2 and TRBJ1-2, reads EPEVTQTPSHQVTQMGQEVILRCVPISNHLYFYWYRQILGQKVEFLVSFYNNEISEKSEIFDDQFSVERPDGSNFTLKIRSTKLEDSAMYFCASRDPGTGGVYGYTFGSGTRLTVV.

The chain couples TRBV27 to TRBJ2-2; 8 bases match TRBD2. The V segment lost 8 bases and the J segment 5 bases; nucleotides outside the gene matches: 10. Per the germline V gene, CDR1 is MNHEY and CDR2 is SMNVEV (reference sequence). The CDR3 covers 15 residues. This CDR3 reads CASRRAGAVTGELFF. The DNA of the CDR3 is TGTGCCAGCCGGAGAGCGGGGGCCGTTACCGGGGAGCTGTTTTTT.

The chain uses TRBV28 and TRBJ2-6, with 11 bases matching TRBD1. The CDR3 runs to 17 residues. J gave up 2 bases and V 7 bases, and 7 bases lay outside the gene matches. Germline-derived CDR1 and CDR2 are MDHEN and SYDVKM. This CDR3 reads CASIGDRGFPGANVLTF. CDR3 DNA: TGTGCCAGCATTGGGGACAGGGGGTTCCCTGGGGCCAACGTCCTGACTTTC.

The CDR3 loop reads CASSLAGGTDTQYF. CDR3 sequence (DNA): TGTGCCAGCAGCTTGGCAGGGGGCACAGATACGCAGTATTTT. The gene calls are TRBV5-6 and TRBJ2-3, with TRBD1 as a possible D gene (6 bases). The CDR3 has 14 residues. Germline CDR1 and CDR2: SGHDT and YYEEEE. Trimming stripped 0 bases from V and 1 base from J, with 6 bases between.

V gene TRBV28 combines with J gene TRBJ2-5; 9 bases match TRBD1. Trimming took 3 bases from V and 1 from J; bases not matched to a gene: 9. Germline-derived CDR1 and CDR2 are MDHEN and SYDVKM. The CDR3 is 17 amino acids. The CDR3 sequence: CASSFFLVGQGQETQYF. DNA of the CDR3: TGTGCCAGCAGTTTCTTTCTCGTGGGACAGGGCCAAGAGACCCAGTACTTC.

The J gene is TRBJ1-2, the V gene TRBV27; TRBD1 might be the D (5 bases). The CDR3 runs 16 residues. V lost 2 bases and J lost 4, with 17 bases in between. Germline CDR1 reads MNHEY; CDR2 reads SMNVEV (reference sequence). Written as DNA, the CDR3 is TGTGCCAGCAGTTTAATGCGGGGGGAGCTACTCTATGGCTACACCTTC. Its protein is CASSLMRGELLYGYTF.

The chain joins TRBV9 to TRBJ1-1; D uncertain. V was trimmed by 0 bases and J by 4 bases, leaving 7 bases between them. Germline V CDR1 and CDR2: SGDLS, YYNGEE. The CDR3 length is 13 residues. The chain's CDR3 is CASSVEIATEAFF. The CDR3 coding sequence is TGTGCCAGCAGCGTAGAAATAGCCACTGAAGCTTTCTTT. Filled out from reference TRBV9 and TRBJ1-1, the complete variable domain reads DSGVTQTPKHLITATGQRVTLRCSPRSGDLSVYWYQQSLDQGLQFLIQYYNGEERAKGNILERFSAQQFPDLHSELNLSSLELGDSALYFCASSVEIATEAFFGQGTRLTVV.

The CDR3 is CASSTGTGRDQPQHF. CDR3 nucleotides: TGCGCCAGCAGCACCGGGACAGGCCGTGATCAGCCCCAGCATTTT. The J gene is TRBJ1-5, the V gene TRBV5-1; 8 positions agree with TRBD1. Germline values: CDR1 SGHRS, CDR2 YFSETQ. This CDR3 has 15 residues. Trimming took 4 bases from V and 5 from J; bases not matched to a gene: 8. Full variable domain (missing parts from reference TRBV5-1 and TRBJ1-5): KAGVTQTPRYLIKTRGQQVTLSCSPISGHRSVSWYQQTPGQGLQFLFEYFSETQRNKGNFPGRFSGRQFSNSRSEMNVSTLELGDSALYLCASSTGTGRDQPQHFGDGTRLSIL.

This clone occurred a few times. This chain uses TRBV4-2 with TRBJ2-7; 7 bases align to TRBD1. The germline gives CDR1 LGHNA, CDR2 YNFKEQ. The CDR3 length is 12 residues. The trim removed 4 bases at V and 4 bases at J, leaving 1 base unmatched. CDR3 protein: CASSLQGYEQYF. The DNA of the CDR3 is TGTGCCAGCAGCCTACAGGGGTACGAGCAGTACTTC.

This chain links TRBV28 with TRBJ2-7, with D maybe TRBD1 (6 bases). Germline loops: CDR1 MDHEN, CDR2 SYDVKM. This CDR3 region has 14 residues. V lost 5 bases and J 2 bases, leaving 13 bases between the germline ends. CDR3 protein: CASSLRQVPYEQYF. As DNA, the CDR3 is TGTGCCAGCAGTCTCCGACAGGTCCCCTACGAGCAGTACTTC.

The rearrangement links TRBV28 to TRBJ1-5; 7 bases line up with TRBD1. The V and J ends lost 6 bases and 2 bases, in that order; junction bases with no gene match: 10. The CDR3 consists of 16 residues. CDR1 and CDR2 (germline): MDHEN, SYDVKM. The CDR3 region is CASSLTQGMGNQPQHF. In DNA, the CDR3 is TGTGCCAGCAGCCTAACACAGGGGATGGGCAATCAGCCCCAGCATTTT.

V gene TRBV7-6 combines with J gene TRBJ1-6; 8 nucleotides line up with TRBD1. Per the germline V gene, CDR1 is SGHVS and CDR2 is FNYEAQ. This CDR3 spans 15 amino acids. Trimming removed 3 bases from V and 10 bases from J; junction bases left unmatched: 8. CDR3 sequence (DNA): TGTGCCAGCAGCTTCTCACAGGGGGGGAACTCACCCCTCCACTTT. It yields the protein CASSFSQGGNSPLHF.

This clone has a handful of counts. The V gene is TRBV2, the J gene TRBJ2-7, with a weak D call TRBD2 (5 bases). The CDR3 has 12 amino acids. In germline, CDR1 is SNHLY, CDR2 FYNNEI. The V end lost 8 bases, the J end lost 9 bases, and 17 bases lay between the germline ends. The DNA for the CDR3 is TGTGCCAGCTTCCAGGAAGAGGGCGGGCAGTACTTC. It yields the protein CASFQEEGGQYF.

This clone was detected a few times. This chain joins TRBV16 and TRBJ1-1; D remains ambiguous. The V gene's germline CDR1 is KGHSY and CDR2 FQNENV. There are 11 residues in the CDR3. The germline V and J ends were trimmed by 5 bases and 6 bases, with 7 bases remaining between them. The chain's CDR3 is CASSVEAEAFF. The CDR3, as DNA: TGTGCCAGCAGCGTTGAGGCTGAAGCTTTCTTT.

CDR3 sequence: CASSKTGLAYEQYF. CDR3 nucleotides: TGTGCCAGTAGTAAGACAGGGTTGGCCTACGAGCAGTACTTC. The V call is TRBV6-1, the J call TRBJ2-7; 7 nucleotides agree with TRBD1. Germline V lookup: CDR1 MNHNS, CDR2 SASEGT. Trimming removed 9 bases from V and 2 bases from J; junction bases left unmatched: 10. The CDR3 runs to 14 residues.

The sample holds a few counts of this clone. This rearrangement joins TRBV18 to TRBJ2-7, with 7 bases fitting TRBD2. This CDR3 spans 13 amino acids. The J segment lost 6 bases and the V segment lost 3 bases, leaving 5 bases of the junction unmatched. Per germline, CDR1 KGHSH and CDR2 LQKENI. The CDR3 protein is CASSPAGDGEQYF. CDR3 bases: TGTGCCAGCTCACCGGCGGGGGACGGCGAGCAGTACTTC.

This chain joins TRBV4-2 and TRBJ1-5; unclear D gene. The CDR3 has 14 amino acids. Germline CDR1 reads LGHNA; CDR2 reads YNFKEQ. Trimming removed 0 bases at V and 5 bases at J, with 8 bases between. CDR3 amino acids: CASSQDSGYQPQHF. The CDR3 DNA follows: TGTGCCAGCAGCCAAGATAGCGGGTATCAGCCCCAGCATTTT.

This clone has a count of ten or more. The chain links TRBV6-1 to TRBJ2-7; 8 bases map to TRBD2. The CDR3 covers 14 residues. Trimming removed 5 bases from V and 2 bases from J; junction bases left unmatched: 5. In germline, CDR1 is MNHNS, CDR2 SASEGT. The CDR3 spells CASSTGGATYEQYF. The CDR3 region has the DNA TGTGCCAGCAGTACGGGGGGGGCTACCTACGAGCAGTACTTC.

The chain uses TRBV11-2 and TRBJ1-5, with TRBD1 as a possible D gene (6 bases). Deletions cut 3 bases from V and 4 bases from J, with 7 bases between. CDR3 size: 13 residues. The germline V gene encodes CDR1 SGHAT and CDR2 FQNNGV. The CDR3 region has the DNA TGTGCCAGCAGCTTGACAGGAAATCAGCCCCAGCATTTT. This codes for CASSLTGNQPQHF.

In its sample, this clone was seen once. The V call is TRBV6-1, the J call TRBJ1-6; D perhaps matches TRBD1 (5 bases). The CDR3 runs to 14 residues. V was trimmed by 7 bases and J by 5 bases, leaving 12 bases between them. From germline, CDR1 is MNHNS and CDR2 SASEGT. CDR3 sequence reads: CASIRGTDNSPLHF. The CDR3 region has the DNA TGTGCCAGCATTCGCGGGACGGATAATTCACCCCTCCACTTT.

This clone turned up a few times. V usage is TRBV7-2 and J usage is TRBJ1-5; D is possibly TRBD1 (6 bases). The germline V and J ends were trimmed by 5 bases and 4 bases, with 9 bases remaining between them. The CDR3 has 13 residues. Germline values: CDR1 SGHTA, CDR2 FQGNSA. CDR3 nucleotide sequence: TGTGCCAGCAGCATCAGGGGTAATCAGCCCCAGCATTTT. Amino acid sequence: CASSIRGNQPQHF.